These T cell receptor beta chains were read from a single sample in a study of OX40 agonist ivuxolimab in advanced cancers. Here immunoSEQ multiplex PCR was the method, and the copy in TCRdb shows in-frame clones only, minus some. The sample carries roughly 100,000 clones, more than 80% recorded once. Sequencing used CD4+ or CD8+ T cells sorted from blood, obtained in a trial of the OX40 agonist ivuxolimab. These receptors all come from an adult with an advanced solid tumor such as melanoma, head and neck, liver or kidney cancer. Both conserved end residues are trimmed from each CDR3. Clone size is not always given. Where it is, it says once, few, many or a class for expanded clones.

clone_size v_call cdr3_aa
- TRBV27 ASSLTGRPSPYEQY
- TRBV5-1 VSRPHMDGKNYGYT
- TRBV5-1 ASSKGGTSGHNEQF
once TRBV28 ASSRDRTNEKLF
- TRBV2 ASRNDRFNNQPQH
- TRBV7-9 ASSSVATGGSYNEQF
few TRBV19 ASSIGGGTNQPQH
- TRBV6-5 ASSYSQGVSYNEQF
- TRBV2 ASRGDRGTEAF
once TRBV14 ASSQDLAGGTEAF
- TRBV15 ATSRVGGTGNTGELF
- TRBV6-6 ASSYEGGPSNQPQH
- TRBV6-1 ASRTGTGSLH
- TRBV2 ASSYRGDYGYT
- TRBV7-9 ASSLAPGSGNTIY
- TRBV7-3 ASSNDEPGHTEAF
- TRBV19 ASREGHSGNTIY